The clone carrying this T cell receptor (beta chain) occurred once. The sample originates from a study of cytomegalovirus exposure and HLA in healthy donors. In the PCR, 60 Vbeta and 13 Jbeta primers were used. Using immunoSEQ multiplex PCR, the repertoire was profiled, and TCRdb retains in-frame clones only, with some absent. The table has 150,000 to 200,000 clones, 75% to 90% seen once. Germline V lookup: CDR1 SGHRS, CDR2 YFSETQ. The V and J ends lost 2 bases and 5 bases, in that order; junction bases with no gene match: 9. The CDR3 runs 16 residues. This chain connects TRBV5-1 to TRBJ1-4; 7 nucleotides match TRBD1. The sequence came from a boy between 2 and 10 years old in good health and CMV-seronegative. Sample: PBMCs. The CDR3 bases are TGCGCCAGCAGCTTAATGGGGGGACAGATAAATGAAAAACTGTTTTTT. It codes for CASSLMGGQINEKLFF.